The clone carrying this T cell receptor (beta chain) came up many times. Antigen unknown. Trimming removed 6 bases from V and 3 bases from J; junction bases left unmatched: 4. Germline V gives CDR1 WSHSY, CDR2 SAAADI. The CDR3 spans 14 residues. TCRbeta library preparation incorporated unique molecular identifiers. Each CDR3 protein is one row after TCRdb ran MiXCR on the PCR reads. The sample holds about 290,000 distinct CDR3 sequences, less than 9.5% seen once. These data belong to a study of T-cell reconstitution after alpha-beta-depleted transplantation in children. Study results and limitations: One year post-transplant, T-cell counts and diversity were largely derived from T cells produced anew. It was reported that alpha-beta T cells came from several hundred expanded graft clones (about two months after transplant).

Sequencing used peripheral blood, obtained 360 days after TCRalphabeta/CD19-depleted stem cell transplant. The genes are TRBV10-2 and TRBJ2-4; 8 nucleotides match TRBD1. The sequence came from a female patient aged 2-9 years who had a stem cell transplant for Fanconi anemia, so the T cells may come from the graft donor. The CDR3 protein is CASRETGDKNIQYF. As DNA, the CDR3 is TGCGCCAGCAGAGAGACAGGGGACAAAAACATTCAGTACTTC.